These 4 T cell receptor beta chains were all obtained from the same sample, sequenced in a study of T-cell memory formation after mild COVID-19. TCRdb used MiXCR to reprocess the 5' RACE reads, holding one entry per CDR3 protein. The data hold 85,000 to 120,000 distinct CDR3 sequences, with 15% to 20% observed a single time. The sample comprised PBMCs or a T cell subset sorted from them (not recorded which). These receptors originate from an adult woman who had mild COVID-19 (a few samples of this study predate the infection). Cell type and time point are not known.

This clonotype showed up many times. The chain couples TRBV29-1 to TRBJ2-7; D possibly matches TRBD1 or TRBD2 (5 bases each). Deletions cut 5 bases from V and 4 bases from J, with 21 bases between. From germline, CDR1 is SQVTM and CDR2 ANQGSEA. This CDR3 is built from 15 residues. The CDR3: CSVRALGPLTYEQYF. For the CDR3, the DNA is TGCAGCGTTAGGGCCTTGGGACCACTGACTTACGAGCAGTACTTC.

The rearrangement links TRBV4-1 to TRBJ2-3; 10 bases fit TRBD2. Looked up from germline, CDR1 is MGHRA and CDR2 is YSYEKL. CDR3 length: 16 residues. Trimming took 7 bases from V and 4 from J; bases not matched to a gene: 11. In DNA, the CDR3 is TGCGCCAGCACCTACCTCCTAGCGGGGGCTCCAGATACGCAGTATTTT. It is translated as CASTYLLAGAPDTQYF.

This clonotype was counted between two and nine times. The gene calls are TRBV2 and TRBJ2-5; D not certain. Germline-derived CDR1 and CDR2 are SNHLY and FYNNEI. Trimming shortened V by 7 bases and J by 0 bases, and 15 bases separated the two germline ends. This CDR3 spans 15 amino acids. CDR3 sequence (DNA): TGTGCCAGCATGGCCGGTTTATGGGACCAAGAGACCCAGTACTTC. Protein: CASMAGLWDQETQYF.

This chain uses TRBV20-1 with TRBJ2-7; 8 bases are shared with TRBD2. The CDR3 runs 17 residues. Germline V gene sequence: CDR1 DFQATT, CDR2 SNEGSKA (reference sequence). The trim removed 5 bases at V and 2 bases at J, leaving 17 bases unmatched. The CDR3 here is CSADLSLAGGLTYEQYF. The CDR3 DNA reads TGCAGTGCTGACCTGTCCCTGGCGGGAGGTCTAACCTACGAGCAGTACTTC.